The 16 T cell receptor beta chains below all came from one sample that was sequenced in a study of OX40 agonist ivuxolimab in advanced cancers. Assay: immunoSEQ multiplex PCR; the TCRdb copy retains only in-frame clones and omits some. The table records some 23,000 clones, more than 75% of them present only once. The sample consisted of CD4+ or CD8+ T cells sorted from blood, taken in a trial of the OX40 agonist ivuxolimab. All receptors derive from an adult with an advanced solid tumor such as melanoma, head and neck, liver or kidney cancer.

The rearrangement joins TRBV16 to TRBJ1-5; 8 bases fit TRBD1. Germline CDR1 reads KGHSY; CDR2 reads FQNENV. The V and J ends lost 0 bases and 2 bases, in that order; junction bases with no gene match: 6. CDR3 length: 17 residues. CDR3 loop: CASSQSIRGQGNQPQHF. The CDR3 nucleotides are TGTGCCAGCAGCCAATCGATCAGGGGGCAAGGCAATCAGCCCCAGCATTTT.

This chain joins TRBV6-6 and TRBJ1-1; no reliable D call. Germline CDR1 reads MNHNY; CDR2 reads SVGAGI (reference sequence). The CDR3 extends over 15 amino acids. The V gene lost 6 bases and the J gene lost 2 bases, with 16 bases spanning the gap. Written as DNA, the CDR3 is TGTGCCAGCAGCCCCTGGATTGGCCTTAACACTGAAGCTTTCTTT. Protein product: CASSPWIGLNTEAFF.

This chain connects TRBV7-9 to TRBJ2-1; D tentatively reads TRBD1 or TRBD2 (7 bases each). Trimming pared 2 bases from V and 3 bases from J, leaving 23 bases between. The CDR3 has 19 amino acids. CDR1 and CDR2 from the germline V gene are SEHNR and FQNEAQ (reference sequence). This CDR3 is CASSLSTLGGGSYYNEQFF. CDR3 nucleotide sequence: TGTGCCAGCAGCTTATCAACTTTAGGGGGCGGGAGTTACTACAATGAGCAGTTCTTC. The full variable domain, in which reference TRBV7-9 and TRBJ2-1 provide the parts outside the CDR3, is DTGVSQNPRHKITKRGQNVTFRCDPISEHNRLYWYRQTLGQGPEFLTYFQNEAQLEKSRLLSDRFSAERPKGSFSTLEIQRTEQGDSAMYLCASSLSTLGGGSYYNEQFFGPGTRLTVL.

With respect to this clone: Other DNA sequences in this sample translate to the same CDR3. V gene TRBV5-4 combines with J gene TRBJ2-5; 10 nucleotides line up with TRBD1. The CDR3 covers 15 residues. V lost 0 bases, J lost 3 bases, and 2 bases stayed unmatched. Germline CDR1 is SGHNT and CDR2 is YYREEE (reference sequence). For the CDR3, the DNA is TGTGCCAGCAGCTTGGTGACAGGGGGCGAAGAGACCCAGTACTTC. Protein: CASSLVTGGEETQYF.

This clone was seen a single time. The chain employs TRBV5-4 and TRBJ2-1, with 9 bases lining up with TRBD2. The ends lost 4 bases at V and 5 bases at J; junction bases unmatched: 13. Per germline, CDR1 SGHNT and CDR2 YYREEE (reference sequence). The CDR3 consists of 17 residues. The chain's CDR3 is CASSPGGRLAGDNEQFF. The CDR3 region has the DNA TGTGCCAGCAGCCCCGGGGGACGCTTAGCGGGAGACAATGAGCAGTTCTTC.

This chain links TRBV27 with TRBJ2-3; 7 nucleotides line up with TRBD2. The CDR3 totals 16 residues. Germline trimming cut 3 bases from V and 6 bases from J; bases unmatched to any gene: 12. The germline V gene has CDR1 MNHEY and CDR2 SMNVEV (reference sequence). In DNA form, the CDR3 reads TGTGCCAGCAGTTTTAACCCCTTATGGGGAGGGGATACGCAGTATTTT. This gives the protein CASSFNPLWGGDTQYF.

The V call is TRBV18, the J call TRBJ1-1; no reliable D call. Trimming stripped 2 bases from V and 1 base from J, with 11 bases between. CDR1 KGHSH and CDR2 LQKENI come from the germline V gene. The CDR3 sequence is 15 residues long. CDR3 sequence reads: CASSPLDGQNTEAFF. For the CDR3, the DNA is TGTGCCAGCTCACCATTGGACGGCCAGAACACTGAAGCTTTCTTT. Full variable domain (outside the CDR3, taken from reference TRBV18 and TRBJ1-1): NAGVMQNPRHLVRRRGQEARLRCSPMKGHSHVYWYRQLPEEGLKFMVYLQKENIIDESGMPKERFSAEFPKEGPSILRIQQVVRGDSAAYFCASSPLDGQNTEAFFGQGTRLTVV.

J is TRBJ2-7 and V is TRBV27, with 9 bases fitting TRBD1. V lost 5 bases to trimming and J lost 1 base; unmatched junction nucleotides: 3. The length of the CDR3 is 14 residues. CDR1 is MNHEY and CDR2 is SMNVEV in the germline V gene (reference sequence). This CDR3 is CASSMTGGSYEQYF. CDR3 coding DNA: TGTGCCAGCAGTATGACAGGGGGATCCTACGAGCAGTACTTC.

This clone was detected only once. The chain uses TRBV7-3 and TRBJ2-3, with 8 bases that match TRBD2. This CDR3 has 15 amino acids. The ends lost 2 bases at V and 2 bases at J; junction bases unmatched: 3. Germline CDR1 reads SGHTA; CDR2 reads FQGTGA. CDR3 coding DNA: TGTGCCAGCAGCTTAGCGGGGGGTGTCACAGATACGCAGTATTTT. The encoded protein is CASSLAGGVTDTQYF.

The chain carries TRBV10-1 and TRBJ2-1; TRBD2 agrees at 10 bases. Per the germline V gene, CDR1 is WNHNN and CDR2 is SYGVQD (reference sequence). The CDR3 covers 15 residues. J was trimmed by 4 bases and V by 3 bases; bases with no gene match: 3. CDR3 loop: CASSETSGVYNEQFF. Here the CDR3 DNA reads TGCGCCAGCAGTGAAACTAGCGGGGTTTACAATGAGCAGTTCTTC.

Only a few counts were recorded for this clone. This sequence joins TRBV6-1 and TRBJ2-7; D gene unclear. Trimming pared 1 base from V and 7 bases from J, leaving 5 bases between. Germline lookup yields CDR1 MNHNS and CDR2 SASEGT. The CDR3 runs to 11 residues. The CDR3 loop reads CASSEGREQYF. In DNA, the CDR3 is TGTGCCAGCAGTGAAGGAAGGGAGCAGTACTTC.

The V gene is TRBV20-1, the J gene TRBJ2-7; possibly TRBD2 for D (6 bases). Trimming shortened V by 3 bases and J by 7 bases, and 10 bases separated the two germline ends. Germline assignment: CDR1 DFQATT and CDR2 SNEGSKA (reference sequence). This CDR3 comprises 11 residues. CDR3 sequence (DNA): TGCAGTGCTAGCCATGGACTAGAGCAGTACTTC. Translation: CSASHGLEQYF.

The gene calls are TRBV4-1 and TRBJ1-1, with 9 nucleotides matching TRBD1. Per germline, CDR1 MGHRA and CDR2 YSYEKL. The junction had 5 bases not matched to a gene; V was cut back by 3 bases and J by 3 bases. CDR3 length: 15 residues. The CDR3 loop is CASSQKTGGHTEAFF. The CDR3 region has the DNA TGCGCCAGCAGCCAGAAAACAGGGGGCCACACTGAAGCTTTCTTT.

The chain has TRBV10-2 and TRBJ1-2; D is perhaps TRBD1 (5 bases). Germline-derived CDR1 and CDR2 are WSHSY and SAAADI. The CDR3 is 13 amino acids. V was clipped by 3 bases and J by 7 bases, with 12 bases between them. This CDR3 is CASSEAGGGGYTF. As DNA, the CDR3 is TGCGCCAGCAGTGAAGCGGGGGGTGGTGGCTACACCTTC.

This chain links TRBV11-2 with TRBJ2-7; perhaps TRBD2 as D (7 bases). This CDR3 is 12 amino acids long. V gave up 5 bases and J gave up 12 bases, with 17 bases separating them. The germline V gene encodes CDR1 SGHAT and CDR2 FQNNGV. Here the CDR3 reads CASSLGGQGRYF. DNA for the CDR3: TGTGCCAGCAGCCTGGGGGGGCAGGGACGGTACTTC.

The CDR3 loop is CAWSPSHRPSDGGLNEKLFF. In DNA, the CDR3 is TGTGCCTGGAGTCCATCCCATCGGCCGTCCGACGGGGGTCTTAATGAAAAACTGTTTTTT. The chain joins TRBV30 to TRBJ1-4; D is possibly TRBD1 (5 bases). The CDR3 is made up of 20 amino acids. Germline CDR1 is GTSNPN and CDR2 is SVGIG (reference sequence). With 2 bases removed from V and 4 bases from J, the gap between germline ends came to 29 bases.